This is a list of T cell receptor beta chains from one sample in a study of shared clonotypes between healthy human individuals. Method: immunoSEQ multiplex PCR; TCRdb's copy keeps in-frame clones and lacks some. The data show about 610,000 clones, with 96% seen just once and roughly 0.1% held by the top ten. The sample consisted of naive CD8+ T cells sorted from blood. The source of these receptors is a woman in her 30s in good health. Both conserved end residues are trimmed from each CDR3. Rows give clone size only sometimes, using once, few, many, or a class for an expanded clone.

- | TRBV6-1 | ASSATGPSYEQY
- | TRBV7-9 | ASSARQGLNEQF
- | TRBV4-2 | ASSQDSLAGTSNLYEQY
once | TRBV4-2 | ASSQELSSRTDTQY
- | TRBV28 | ASSFSADTQY
once | TRBV9 | ASSVITGELF
- | TRBV10-1 | ASSRDISYEQY
- | TRBV27 | ASSLSPGQDYEQY
- | TRBV7-9 | ASSYRDHYGYT
once | TRBV13 | ASSIDRGGAGELF
- | TRBV4-2 | ASSYNRGFTGELF
- | TRBV28 | ASSPQGQGTDEQY
- | TRBV6-5 | ASSYSTTGGEQY
- | TRBV2 | ASWAEYYEQY
- | TRBV7-6 | ASSLVGNSRQELY
- | TRBV11-3 | ASSRWEGDTGELF
- | TRBV2 | ASSESSYEQY
- | TRBV7-9 | ASSSQRGTYEQY
- | TRBV28 | ASSRDRGLNQPQH
- | TRBV27 | ASSLSGANIQY
- | TRBV30 | AWVTGGAGANVLT
- | TRBV28 | ASSLNPGLASYEQY
- | TRBV19 | ASSIAGFTQETQY
few | TRBV2 | ASSVSGDTGELF
- | TRBV6-1 | ASSADWGDNQPQH
- | TRBV14 | ASSPKAGDRRQETQY
- | TRBV9 | ASSGGKETQY
- | TRBV7-9 | ASTGLEDEQY
- | TRBV28 | ASIYRGSGTGAVGNQPQH
once | TRBV27 | ASSLGTSGRNEQF
- | TRBV27 | ASSSSDNEQF
- | TRBV13 | ASSFSGRGYEQY
once | TRBV7-9 | ASSLLASGNTGELF
- | TRBV27 | ASSFIRNEKLF